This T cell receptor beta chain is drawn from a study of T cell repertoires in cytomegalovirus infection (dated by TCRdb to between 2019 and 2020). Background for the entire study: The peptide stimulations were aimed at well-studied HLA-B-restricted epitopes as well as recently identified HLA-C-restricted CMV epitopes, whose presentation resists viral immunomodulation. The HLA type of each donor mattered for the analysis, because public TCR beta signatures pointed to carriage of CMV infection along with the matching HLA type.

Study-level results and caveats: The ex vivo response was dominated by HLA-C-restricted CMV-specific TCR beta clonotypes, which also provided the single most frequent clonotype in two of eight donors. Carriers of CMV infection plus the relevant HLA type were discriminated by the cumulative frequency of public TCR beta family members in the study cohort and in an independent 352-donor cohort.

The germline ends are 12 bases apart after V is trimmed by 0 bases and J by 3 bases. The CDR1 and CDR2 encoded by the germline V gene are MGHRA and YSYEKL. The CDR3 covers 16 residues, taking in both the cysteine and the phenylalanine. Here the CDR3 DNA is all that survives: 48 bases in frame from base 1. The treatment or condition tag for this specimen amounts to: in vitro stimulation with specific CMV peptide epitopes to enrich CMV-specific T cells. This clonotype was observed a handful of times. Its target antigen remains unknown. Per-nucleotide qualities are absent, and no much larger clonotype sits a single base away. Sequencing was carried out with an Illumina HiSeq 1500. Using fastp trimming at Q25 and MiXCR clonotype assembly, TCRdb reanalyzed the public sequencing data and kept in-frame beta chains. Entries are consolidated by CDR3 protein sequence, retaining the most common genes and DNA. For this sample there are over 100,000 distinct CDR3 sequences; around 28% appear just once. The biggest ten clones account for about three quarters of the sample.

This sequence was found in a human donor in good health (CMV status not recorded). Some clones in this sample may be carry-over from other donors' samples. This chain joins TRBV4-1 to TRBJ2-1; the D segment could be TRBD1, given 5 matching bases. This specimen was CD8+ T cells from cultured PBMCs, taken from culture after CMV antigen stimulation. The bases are TGCGCCAGCAGCCAAGAGGCAGGGAACATCTACAATGAGCAGTTCTTC. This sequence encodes CASSQEAGNIYNEQFF.